The present T cell receptor beta chain was sequenced within a study of shared clonotypes between healthy human individuals (TCRdb year 2020). Describing the broader study: The cohort comprised a couple of women and three men aged 18 to 49 years. For each donor, CD4 naive and CD4 memory were each run on three plates, CD8 naive on two plates, and CD8 memory on one plate. The study deeply sequenced blood TCR repertoires of several healthy adults to estimate repertoire size and the extent of clonotype sharing between individuals. Different laboratories and diverse techniques were used to prepare libraries and sequence TCR repertoires, to increase sequencing depth and limit assay-specific biases. Leukapheresis yielded between about 0.94 and 9 billion PBMCs per donor. What the authors observed across the whole study: Sampling was limited to blood, and TCR repertoires in tissue likely differ from TCR repertoires in blood. Rarefaction of sorted-subset datasets indicated incomplete sequencing despite the large sequencing depth. The small number of donors limited the genetic and exposure-history diversity represented. Pairwise subsampling led to the expectation that sequencing depth would affect the degree of clonotype sharing among donors. Clonotypes shared by all four sorted-subset donors showed higher generation probabilities than non-shared clonotypes. When several donors were compared, the shared fraction of clonotypes was roughly 4.8% for naive CD4, 3.5% to 4% for naive CD8, more than 2% for memory CD4, and roughly 0.43% for memory CD8. Naive subsets generally had larger estimated clonotype richness than memory subsets.

About this clone itself: Its antigen is unknown. No much larger clone exists at a distance of one base, and base qualities are not known.

Using the deep immunoSEQ assay, TCR CDR3 regions were amplified from genomic DNA by multiplex PCR. Extracted genomic DNA from each cell subset was spread evenly across all wells of several immunoSEQ 96-well plates, with each plate serving as a replicate. Each replicate PCR for sorted subsets received about 200 ng genomic DNA, equal to some 32,000 T cell genomes. Purified libraries were quantified with a Qubit 3.0 fluorometer, sized on a Bioanalyzer 2100, and re-quantified with the KAPA Library Quantification kit. A separate single-read 150-cycle Illumina NextSeq 550 flow cell was used to sequence each immunoSEQ 96-well plate. Per the authors' processing: The immunoSEQ output contained only junctional sequences without quality scores, so filtering could not match that applied to full-length reads. Sequences were annotated with PyIR, a Python wrapper for IgBLAST v1.9, using IMGT germline references to assign V/J genes and CDR3. Reads with weak V/J assignments (E-value above 1e-6), missing CDR3, stop codons, out-of-frame junctions, or ambiguous translated residues were removed. V3J clonotypes were defined by identical inferred V gene, J gene, and CDR3 amino acid sequence. The percentage overlap between two repertoires was calculated by dividing the number of shared unique clonotypes by the size of the smaller repertoire. Repertoire richness was assessed with RTK rarefaction, the Chao1 estimator, and Recon v2.1 estimates of unobserved clonotypes. OLGA was used to compute generation probabilities for all TCRbeta clonotypes that the gDNA method yielded from a few donors. TCRdb took this table from immuneACCESS and kept in-frame rearrangements with V and J called. Such tables lack part of the clones; where checked against another copy, unresolved V genes explain under half of the gap, and the rest is unexplained. V, J and clone size are taken as reported in that table, and D and trimming were inferred from the DNA itself. In all, the sample holds around 1.4 million clones, and roughly 98.5% of those were seen once. Roughly 0.35% of the sample is in the top ten clones.

V and J lose 3 bases and 0 bases, and a span of 12 bases separates them. Including the terminal cysteine and phenylalanine, the CDR3 comprises 15 residues. The CDR3 DNA has 45 bases and is translated from base 1. CDR1 and CDR2 (ENHRY, SYGVKD) derive from the germline V gene. The donors were healthy, HIV-negative adults who had no recently reported acute infections or vaccinations. All donors were Caucasian adults living in Nashville, Tennessee, USA. CD4+ T cells were enriched by magnetic negative selection; naive cells were then positively selected on CD45RA, and the negative fraction formed the memory subset. Blood was obtained by leukapheresis, after which PBMCs were separated by Ficoll-Histopaque density gradient centrifugation and cryopreserved in liquid nitrogen vapor phase. Analytical flow cytometry was used to check the purity and quantity of every magnetically sorted T cell population. Genomic DNA was isolated from every sorted fraction and measured by UV absorbance on a Nanodrop 2000c.

This receptor was obtained from a man aged 30-40 years in good health. Recombination joined TRBV10-3 with TRBJ2-7; TRBD1 might be the D gene, on 6 matching bases. Sequences were obtained from naive CD4+ T cells sorted from blood. What this sample's cell subset or site label stands for: CD45RA+ positively selected. The sequenced DNA is TGTGCCATCAGTGACCCCGCAGGGGCCTCCTACGAGCAGTACTTC. This encodes CAISDPAGASYEQYF.